The 11 T cell receptor beta chains listed next were all sequenced from one sample in a study of blood T cell repertoires in COVID-19. Data came from immunoSEQ multiplex PCR; TCRdb stores just in-frame clones and leaves some out. The table records over 200,000 clones, around 84% of them present only once. Sequencing used peripheral blood. These receptors were taken from a man aged 40-49 years who had recovered from COVID-19.

The chain joins TRBV14 to TRBJ2-6; TRBD1 is a possible D gene (5 bases). This CDR3 has 18 residues. Germline V gene data show CDR1 as SGHDN and CDR2 as FVKESK. V lost 1 base to trimming and J lost 4 bases, with 17 bases between them. In DNA, the CDR3 is TGTGCCAGCAGCCAAGGGTGGCGTGGGGCCACCGGGGCCAACGTCCTGACTTTC. Encoded protein: CASSQGWRGATGANVLTF. The full variable domain, with the rest looked up from reference TRBV14 and TRBJ2-6, is EAGVTQFPSHSVIEKGQTVTLRCDPISGHDNLYWYRRVMGKEIKFLLHFVKESKQDESGMPNNRFLAERTGGTYSTLKVQPAELEDSGVYFCASSQGWRGATGANVLTFGAGSRLTVL.

The chain carries TRBV29-1 and TRBJ2-1; 9 positions agree with TRBD2. The CDR3 totals 16 residues. The V and J ends lost 7 bases and 5 bases, in that order; junction bases with no gene match: 15. Germline V gene lookup returns CDR1 SQVTM and CDR2 ANQGSEA. The CDR3 DNA follows: TGCAGCGCTGGCCGGGTGAGCGGGAGGCCACACAATGAGCAGTTCTTC. As protein: CSAGRVSGRPHNEQFF.

The genes are TRBV5-1 and TRBJ2-1; 7 positions agree with TRBD2. Looked up from germline, CDR1 is SGHRS and CDR2 is YFSETQ. J was trimmed by 8 bases and V by 4 bases; bases with no gene match: 12. The length of the CDR3 is 15 residues. CDR3 loop: CASSRSQGGGDEQFF. The CDR3 coding sequence is TGCGCCAGCAGCCGCTCCCAGGGTGGGGGGGATGAGCAGTTCTTC.

The chain recombines TRBV5-1 with TRBJ2-7; unclear D gene. V shed 1 base and J shed 0 bases, with 8 bases lying between them. CDR1 and CDR2 (germline): SGHRS, YFSETQ. The CDR3 is made up of 14 amino acids. CDR3 loop: CASSLLWSSYEQYF. In DNA, the CDR3 is TGCGCCAGCAGCTTGCTATGGAGCTCCTACGAGCAGTACTTC. The entire variable domain, with the rest obtained from reference TRBV5-1 and TRBJ2-7, is as follows: KAGVTQTPRYLIKTRGQQVTLSCSPISGHRSVSWYQQTPGQGLQFLFEYFSETQRNKGNFPGRFSGRQFSNSRSEMNVSTLELGDSALYLCASSLLWSSYEQYFGPGTRLTVT.

This chain joins TRBV7-8 and TRBJ2-3, with D uncertain. From germline, CDR1 is SGHVS and CDR2 FQNEAQ. Trimming removed 3 bases from V and 1 base from J, with 8 bases in between. This CDR3 has 14 amino acids. This chain's CDR3 is CASSFLFGTDTQYF. The CDR3 DNA reads TGTGCCAGCAGCTTTCTCTTCGGCACAGATACGCAGTATTTT. The variable domain in full, with the rest retrieved from reference TRBV7-8 and TRBJ2-3, is GAGVSQSPRYKVAKRGQDVALRCDPISGHVSLFWYQQALGQGPEFLTYFQNEAQLDKSGLPSDRFFAERPEGSVSTLKIQRTQQEDSAVYLCASSFLFGTDTQYFGPGTRLTVL.

The chain's CDR3 is CASSWGGGAVEQYF. The DNA of the CDR3 is TGTGCCAGCAGTTGGGGCGGGGGGGCAGTCGAGCAGTACTTC. The chain is built from TRBV6-5 and TRBJ2-7, with 9 bases matching TRBD2. Trimming took 4 bases from V and 6 from J; bases not matched to a gene: 7. The CDR3 is made up of 14 amino acids. From germline, CDR1 is MNHEY and CDR2 SVGAGI.

The rearrangement uses TRBV7-9 and TRBJ1-5, with 10 bases matching TRBD1. CDR3 length: 15 residues. In germline, CDR1 is SEHNR, CDR2 FQNEAQ (reference sequence). J lost 6 bases, V lost 5 bases, and 7 bases had no gene match. Written as DNA, the CDR3 is TGTGCCAGCAGCGCGAACGGGACAGGGGTTCAGCCCCAGCATTTT. It yields the protein CASSANGTGVQPQHF.

The rearrangement joins TRBV19 to TRBJ2-7, with TRBD1 identical over 8 bases. CDR3 size: 15 residues. V shed 6 bases, J shed 0 bases, and the junction held 7 bases outside the gene matches. CDR1 and CDR2 from the germline V gene are LNHDA and SQIVND (reference sequence). CDR3 protein: CASSPQGVSSYEQYF. CDR3 nucleotides: TGTGCCAGTAGCCCACAGGGGGTGAGCTCCTACGAGCAGTACTTC. Together with reference TRBV19 and TRBJ2-7, the CDR3 gives the full variable domain: DGGITQSPKYLFRKEGQNVTLSCEQNLNHDAMYWYRQDPGQGLRLIYYSQIVNDFQKGDIAEGYSVSREKKESFPLTVTSAQKNPTAFYLCASSPQGVSSYEQYFGPGTRLTVT.

This sequence joins TRBV6-5 and TRBJ1-2; the match to TRBD1 covers 9 bases. Trimming took 6 bases from V and 3 from J; bases not matched to a gene: 5. CDR3 length equals 14 residues. Per the germline V gene, CDR1 is MNHEY and CDR2 is SVGAGI. The CDR3 spells CASRPRTGDYGYTF. The CDR3 DNA is TGTGCCAGCAGACCACGGACAGGGGACTATGGCTACACCTTC.

This chain links TRBV30 with TRBJ2-7; maybe TRBD1 (5 bases). The germline CDR1 and CDR2 sequences are GTSNPN and SVGIG (reference sequence). This CDR3 is built from 14 residues. Between the trimmed V and J ends, which lost 0 bases and 2 bases, there was a span of 11 bases. CDR3 sequence reads: CAWSVTGLTYEQYF. In DNA, the CDR3 is TGTGCCTGGAGTGTAACAGGTCTCACCTACGAGCAGTACTTC.

The chain recombines TRBV15 with TRBJ2-5, with 7 bases fitting TRBD1. The CDR3 loop spans 15 amino acids. With 1 base clipped from V and 4 bases from J, the junction kept 6 bases outside the gene matches. CDR1 and CDR2 from the germline V gene are LNHNV and YYDKDF (reference sequence). The CDR3, as DNA: TGTGCCACCAGCAGAGCCTTGACAGGGAGAGAGACCCAGTACTTC. Protein sequence: CATSRALTGRETQYF.